The present entry profiles one T cell receptor beta chain with its context. The data were taken from a study of blood T cell repertoires in COVID-19. Turning to the study itself: Acute-phase and convalescent COVID-19 samples originated in the United States, Italy and Spain.

As originally analysed: It was from reference gene primer amplification that nucleated cell counts were estimated. Clones were read by immunoSEQ multiplex PCR, and TCRdb kept only the in-frame ones, dropping some. V, J and clone size were drawn from that table, and D and trimming were deduced from the DNA. Of around 100,000 clones listed, over 85% were seen once; the top ten hold about a sixth. Germline V gives CDR1 SNHLY, CDR2 FYNNEI. Trimming took 5 bases from V and 8 from J; bases not matched to a gene: 7. The CDR3 extends over 14 amino acids. The chain carries TRBV2 and TRBJ2-1; 9 nucleotides line up with TRBD2. The sequence was obtained from a woman over 75 in a cohort sampled during active COVID-19. Sequenced material: peripheral blood. The CDR3 here is CASSKERGADEQFF. CDR3 nucleotides: TGTGCCAGCAGTAAGGAGCGGGGGGCGGATGAGCAGTTCTTC.